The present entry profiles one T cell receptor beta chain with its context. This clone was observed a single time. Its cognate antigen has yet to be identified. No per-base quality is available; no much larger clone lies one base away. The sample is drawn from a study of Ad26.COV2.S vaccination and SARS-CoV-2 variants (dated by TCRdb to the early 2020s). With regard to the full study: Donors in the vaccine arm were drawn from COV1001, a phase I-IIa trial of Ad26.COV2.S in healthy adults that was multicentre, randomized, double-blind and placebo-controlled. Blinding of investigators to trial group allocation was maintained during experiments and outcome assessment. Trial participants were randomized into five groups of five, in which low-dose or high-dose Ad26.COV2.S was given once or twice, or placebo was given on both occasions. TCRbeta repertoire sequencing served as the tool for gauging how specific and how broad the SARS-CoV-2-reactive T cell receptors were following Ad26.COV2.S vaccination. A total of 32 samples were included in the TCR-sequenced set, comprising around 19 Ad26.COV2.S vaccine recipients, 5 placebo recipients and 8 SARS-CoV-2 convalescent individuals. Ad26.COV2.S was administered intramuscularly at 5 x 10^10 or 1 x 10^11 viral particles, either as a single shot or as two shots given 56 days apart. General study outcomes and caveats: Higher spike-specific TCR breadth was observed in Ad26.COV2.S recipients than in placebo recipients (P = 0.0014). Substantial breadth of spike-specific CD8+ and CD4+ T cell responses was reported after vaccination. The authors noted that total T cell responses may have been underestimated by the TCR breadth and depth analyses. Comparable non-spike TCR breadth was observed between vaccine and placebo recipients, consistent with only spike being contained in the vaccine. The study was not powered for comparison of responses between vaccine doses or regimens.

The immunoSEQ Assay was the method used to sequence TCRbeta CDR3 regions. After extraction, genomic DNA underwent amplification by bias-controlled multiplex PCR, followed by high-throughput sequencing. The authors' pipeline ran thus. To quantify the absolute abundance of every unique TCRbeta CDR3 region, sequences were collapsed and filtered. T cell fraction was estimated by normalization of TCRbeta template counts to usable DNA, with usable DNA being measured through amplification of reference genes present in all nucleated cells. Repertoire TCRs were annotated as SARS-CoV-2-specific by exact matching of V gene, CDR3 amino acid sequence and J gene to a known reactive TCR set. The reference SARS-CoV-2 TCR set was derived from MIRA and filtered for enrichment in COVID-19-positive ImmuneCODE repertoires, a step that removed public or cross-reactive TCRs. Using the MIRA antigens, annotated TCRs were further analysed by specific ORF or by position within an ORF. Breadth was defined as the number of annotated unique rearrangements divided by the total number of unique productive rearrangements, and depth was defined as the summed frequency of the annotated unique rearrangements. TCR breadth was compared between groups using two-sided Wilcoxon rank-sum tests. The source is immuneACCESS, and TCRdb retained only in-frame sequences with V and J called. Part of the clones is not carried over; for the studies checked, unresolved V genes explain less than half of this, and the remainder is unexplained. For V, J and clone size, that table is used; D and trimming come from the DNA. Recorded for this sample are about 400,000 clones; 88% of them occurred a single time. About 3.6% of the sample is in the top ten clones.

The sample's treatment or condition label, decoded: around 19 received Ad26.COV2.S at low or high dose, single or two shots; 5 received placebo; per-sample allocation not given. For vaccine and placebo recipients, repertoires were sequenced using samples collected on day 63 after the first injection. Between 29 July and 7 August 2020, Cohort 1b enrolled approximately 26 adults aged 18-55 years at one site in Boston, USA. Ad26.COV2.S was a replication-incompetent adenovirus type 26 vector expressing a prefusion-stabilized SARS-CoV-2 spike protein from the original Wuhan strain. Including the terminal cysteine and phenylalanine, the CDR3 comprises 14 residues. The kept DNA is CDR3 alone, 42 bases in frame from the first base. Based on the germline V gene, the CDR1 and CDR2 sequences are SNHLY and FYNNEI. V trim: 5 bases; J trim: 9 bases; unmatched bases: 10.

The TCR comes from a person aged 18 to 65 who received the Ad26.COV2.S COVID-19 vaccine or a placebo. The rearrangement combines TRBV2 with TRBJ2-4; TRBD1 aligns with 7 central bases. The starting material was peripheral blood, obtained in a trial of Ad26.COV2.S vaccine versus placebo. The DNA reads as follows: TGTGCCAGCAGTAACCAGGGGGAAGTAAGCATTCAGTACTTC. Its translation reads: CASSNQGEVSIQYF.